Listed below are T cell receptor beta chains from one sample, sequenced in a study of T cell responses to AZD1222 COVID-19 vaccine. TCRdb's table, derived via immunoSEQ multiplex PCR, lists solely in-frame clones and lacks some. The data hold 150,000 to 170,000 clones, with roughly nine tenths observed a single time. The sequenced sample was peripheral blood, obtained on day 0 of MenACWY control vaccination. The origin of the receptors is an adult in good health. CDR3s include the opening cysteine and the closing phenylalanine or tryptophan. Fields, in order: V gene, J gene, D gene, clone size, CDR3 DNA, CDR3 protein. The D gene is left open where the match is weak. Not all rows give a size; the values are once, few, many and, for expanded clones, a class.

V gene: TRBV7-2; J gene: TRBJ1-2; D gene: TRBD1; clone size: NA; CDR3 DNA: TGTGCCAGCAGCTTAGCCCCGGGACAGGGGATGGGCTACACCTTC; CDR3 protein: CASSLAPGQGMGYTF
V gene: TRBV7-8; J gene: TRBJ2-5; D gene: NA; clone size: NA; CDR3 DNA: TGTGCCAGCAGCTCAGTAGTGGGGGGGGCCCAAGAGACCCAGTACTTC; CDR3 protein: CASSSVVGGAQETQYF
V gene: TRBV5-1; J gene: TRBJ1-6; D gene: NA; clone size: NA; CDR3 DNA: TGCGCCAGCAGGACACGGTATGATAATTCACCCCTCCACTTT; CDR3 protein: CASRTRYDNSPLHF
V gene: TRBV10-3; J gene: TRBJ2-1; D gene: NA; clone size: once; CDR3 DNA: TGTGCCATCAGTGAGGGGAGCGGAGTGGGGAATGAGCAGTTCTTC; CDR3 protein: CAISEGSGVGNEQFF
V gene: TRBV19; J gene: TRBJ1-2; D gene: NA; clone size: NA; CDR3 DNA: TGTGCCAGTACGTTCCGGGGAGGCTATGGCTACACCTTC; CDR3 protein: CASTFRGGYGYTF
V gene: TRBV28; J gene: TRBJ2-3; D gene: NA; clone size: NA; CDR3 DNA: TGTGCCAGCAATGCATTTTTAGTCTCACGGGGCACAGATACGCAGTATTTT; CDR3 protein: CASNAFLVSRGTDTQYF
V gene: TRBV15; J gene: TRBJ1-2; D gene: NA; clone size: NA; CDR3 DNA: TGTGCCACCAGCAGAGGAAGAAGAGATGGCTACACCTTC; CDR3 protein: CATSRGRRDGYTF
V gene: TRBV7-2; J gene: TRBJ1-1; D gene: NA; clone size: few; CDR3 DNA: TGTGCCAGCAGCTTAGCAGGGTGGGGGGCTGAAGCTTTCTTT; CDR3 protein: CASSLAGWGAEAFF
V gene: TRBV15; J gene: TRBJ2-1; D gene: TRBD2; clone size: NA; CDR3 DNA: TGTGCCACCAGCACAGTAGGGACTAGCGGGAACAATGAGCAGTTCTTC; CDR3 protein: CATSTVGTSGNNEQFF
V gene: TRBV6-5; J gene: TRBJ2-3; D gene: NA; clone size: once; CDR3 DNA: TGTGCCAGCAGTTACTCGAACGGGGACACAGATACGCAGTATTTT; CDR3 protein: CASSYSNGDTDTQYF
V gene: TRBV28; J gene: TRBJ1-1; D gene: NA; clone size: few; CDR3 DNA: TGTGCCAGCAGTTTACGTCGGTGGACGGTTAGTGAGGTTGTCACTGAAGCTTTCTTT; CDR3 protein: CASSLRRWTVSEVVTEAFF
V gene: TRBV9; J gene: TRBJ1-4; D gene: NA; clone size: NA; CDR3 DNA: TGTGCCAGCAGCCCATGGGACCACAGCGGGGAAAAACTGTTTTTT; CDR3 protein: CASSPWDHSGEKLFF
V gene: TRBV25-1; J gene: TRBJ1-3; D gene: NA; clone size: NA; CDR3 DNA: TGTGCCAGCACCCTCTCAGGGTTGCGAAACACCATATATTTT; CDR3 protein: CASTLSGLRNTIYF
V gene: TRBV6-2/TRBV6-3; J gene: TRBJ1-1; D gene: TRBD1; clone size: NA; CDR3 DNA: TGTGCCAGCAGTACTGGGACAGGAGGGACTGAAGCTTTCTTT; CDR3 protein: CASSTGTGGTEAFF
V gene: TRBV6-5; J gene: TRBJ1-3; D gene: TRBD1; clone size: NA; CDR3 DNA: TGTGCCAGCAGGTACCGGGACAGACTTAGCACCATATATTTT; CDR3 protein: CASRYRDRLSTIYF
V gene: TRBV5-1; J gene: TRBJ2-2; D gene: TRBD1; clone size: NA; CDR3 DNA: TGCGCCAGCAGCTCCGGACAGGAGGTGACCGGGGAGCTGTTTTTT; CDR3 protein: CASSSGQEVTGELFF
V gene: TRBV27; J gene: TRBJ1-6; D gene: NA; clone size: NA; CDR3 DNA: TGTGCCAGCAGTCCGCTCGACAATAATTCACCCCTCCACTTT; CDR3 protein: CASSPLDNNSPLHF
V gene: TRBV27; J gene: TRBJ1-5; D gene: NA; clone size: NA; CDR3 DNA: TGTGCCAGCAGTTTGGGACACCGCAATCAGCCCCAGCATTTT; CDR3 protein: CASSLGHRNQPQHF
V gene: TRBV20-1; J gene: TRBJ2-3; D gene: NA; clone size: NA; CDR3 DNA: TGCAGTGCTACCTTAACAGATACGCAGTATTTT; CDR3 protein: CSATLTDTQYF
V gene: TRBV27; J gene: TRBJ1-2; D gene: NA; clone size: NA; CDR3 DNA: TGTGCCAGCAGTTTAGTCCGGGGCCAGGTGGGTGGCTACACCTTC; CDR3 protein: CASSLVRGQVGGYTF